The T cell receptor beta chain described here comes from a study of early T cells in non-severe SARS-CoV-2 infection (dated by TCRdb to 2020 to 2023). Study-wide context: Because TCR sequencing was done on bulk RNA from unsorted whole blood, the alpha and beta chains could not be paired.

Libraries were made using 5' RACE. Sequencer: NextSeq 500. To correct for sequencing error and PCR bias, the TCR library protocol tagged individual cDNA molecules with unique molecular identifiers. Both TCR alpha and beta chains were sequenced, and tight co-correlation was observed between alpha and beta sequence abundances in each sample. Under the source paper's analysis protocol: V gene, J gene and CDR3 annotation of TCR sequences was performed with Decombinator V4. Expanded TCRs were defined as changing significantly between any two time points under a Poisson model with p below 0.0001. TCR abundances were normalised to the total number of TCRs sequenced per sample and expressed as counts per million. TRAV1-2 paired with TRAJ12, TRAJ20 or TRAJ33 defined MAIT TCRs, while TRAV10 paired with TRAJ18 defined iNKT TCRs. VDJdb, accessed 1 November 2021, was searched for CMV, EBV and SARS-CoV-2 annotated TCRs, with TCRs annotated for multiple antigens excluded. TCRdb ran its own pipeline on the public reads, namely fastp trimming at Q25 and MiXCR clone calling, and kept in-frame beta chains. Rows matching on CDR3 protein sequence are summarized as one entry with the most common DNA and genes. TCRdb, not the original authors, processed these V and J calls. The sample table contains 35,000 to 40,000 distinct CDR3 sequences; only one count was recorded for 5% to 6.5% of them. 7.6% of the sample goes to the ten largest clones.

Set within a cohort of healthcare workers in London, UK, this nested case-control study involved weekly PCR testing of nasopharyngeal swabs along with blood sampling. Healthcare workers were recruited between 23 and 31 March 2020, during the week of the UK lockdown, and were followed weekly for up to roughly 16 weeks. Summary of the overall study and its limitations: VDJdb matching was skewed toward anti-spike CD8 responses, so virus-specific expansions were likely underestimated and private and CD4 specificities were missed.

At least ten counts were recorded for this clonotype. Its antigen is unknown. No much larger clone exists at a distance of one base, and base qualities are not known. Taken from the germline V gene, the CDR1 and CDR2 loops are ENHRY and SYGVKD. Trimming costs V 2 bases and J 2 bases, and their ends lie 10 bases apart. The CDR3 has 14 amino acids, counting the end cysteine and phenylalanine. The entry retains the CDR3 DNA only, 42 bases that are in frame from base 1. The clonotype originates from an adult who was a healthcare worker with PCR-confirmed SARS-CoV-2 infection or an uninfected control (not recorded which). The sequencing input was whole blood. The V and J genes are TRBV10-3 and TRBJ2-7, with TRBD1 as a weak D call on 5 bases. The CDR3 in this case is CAISEARATYEQYF. The bases are TGTGCCATCAGTGAGGCCAGGGCTACCTACGAGCAGTACTTC.